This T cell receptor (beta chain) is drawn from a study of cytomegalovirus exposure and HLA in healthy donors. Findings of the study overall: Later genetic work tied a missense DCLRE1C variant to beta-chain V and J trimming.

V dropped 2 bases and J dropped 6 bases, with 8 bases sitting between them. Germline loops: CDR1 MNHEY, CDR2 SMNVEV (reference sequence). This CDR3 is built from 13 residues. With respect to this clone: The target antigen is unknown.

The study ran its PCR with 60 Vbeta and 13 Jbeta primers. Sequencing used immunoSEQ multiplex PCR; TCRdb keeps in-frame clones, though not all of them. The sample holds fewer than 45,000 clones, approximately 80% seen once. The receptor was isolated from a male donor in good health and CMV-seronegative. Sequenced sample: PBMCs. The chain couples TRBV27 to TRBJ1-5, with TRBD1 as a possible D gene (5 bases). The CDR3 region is CASSLTGAQPQHF. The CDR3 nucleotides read TGTGCCAGCAGTTTAACAGGTGCTCAGCCCCAGCATTTT.